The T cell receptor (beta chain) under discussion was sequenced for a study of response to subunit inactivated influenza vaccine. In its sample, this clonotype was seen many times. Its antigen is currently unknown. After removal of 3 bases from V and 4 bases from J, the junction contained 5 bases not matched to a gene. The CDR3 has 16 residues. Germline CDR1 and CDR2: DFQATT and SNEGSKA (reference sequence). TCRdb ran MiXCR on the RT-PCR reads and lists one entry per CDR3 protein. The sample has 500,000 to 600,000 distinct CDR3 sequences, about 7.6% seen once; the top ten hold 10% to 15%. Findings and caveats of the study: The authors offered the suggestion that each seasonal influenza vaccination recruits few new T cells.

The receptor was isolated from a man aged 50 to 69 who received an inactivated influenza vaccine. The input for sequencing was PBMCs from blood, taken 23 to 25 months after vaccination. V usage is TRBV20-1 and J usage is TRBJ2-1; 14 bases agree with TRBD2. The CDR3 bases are TGCAGTGCTAGCCGACTAGCGGGGGGGCATTACAATGAGCAGTTCTTC. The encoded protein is CSASRLAGGHYNEQFF.